This TCR beta chain originates from a study of CD8+CD57+ T cells in acquired aplastic anemia. Investigators profiled TCR beta VDJ and CDR3 from genomic DNA template. MiXCR, applied by TCRdb to the reads, yields one record per CDR3 protein. The sample includes 120,000 or so distinct CDR3 sequences, almost 40% seen only once; the top ten take roughly 2.7%. V was pared by 2 bases and J by 7 bases, with 15 bases between. CDR1 MNHEY and CDR2 SVGAGI come from the germline V gene. This CDR3 has 16 amino acids. This clonotype has at least ten counts. The sequenced patients had an expansion of CD8+CD57+ cells seen by flow cytometry.

The clonotype originates from a human donor with aplastic anemia. The rearrangement uses TRBV6-5 and TRBJ1-6; D might be TRBD1 (6 bases). The sequencing input was sorted CD4+, CD8+, or CD8+CD57+ T cells (not recorded which) from PBMCs. The CDR3 spells CASSYGYGQLNSPLHF. DNA of the CDR3: TGTGCCAGCAGTTACGGATATGGACAGCTAAATTCACCCCTCCACTTT.